These T cell receptor beta chains were read from a single sample in a study of graft-versus-host responses after intestinal transplantation. No antigen has been assigned to these receptors. Assay: immunoSEQ multiplex PCR; the TCRdb copy retains only in-frame clones and omits some. The data contain about 82,000 clones, about nine tenths of them singletons. This specimen consisted of unstimulated CD4+ T cells sorted from spleen or lymph node cells, obtained before intestinal transplant. These receptors were obtained from a human donor who received an intestinal transplant. Each CDR3 is given with its conserved first and last residue. The D gene is left open where the match is weak. Clone size is given for some rows only: seen once, a few or many times, or a class if the clone is expanded.

V	J	D	size	DNA	CDR3
TRBV5-1	TRBJ2-7	NA	NA	TGCGCCAGCAGCTTATCAGGGTCACCCGAGCAGTACTTC	CASSLSGSPEQYF
TRBV6-6	TRBJ1-2	TRBD1	NA	TGTGCCAGCAAAAACGGACAGGGGACTGGTGGCTACACCTTC	CASKNGQGTGGYTF
TRBV30	TRBJ2-7	TRBD2	NA	TGTGCCTGGAGTGTACGATTGGGGAGGGCACTTCGCGAGCAGTACTTC	CAWSVRLGRALREQYF
TRBV27	TRBJ2-3	NA	NA	TGTGCCAGCAGGATCAGAGATACGCAGTATTTT	CASRIRDTQYF
TRBV7-2	TRBJ1-5	NA	NA	TGTGCCAGCAGCTTAGCGCGGGCAGCCACCAATCAGCCCCAGCATTTT	CASSLARAATNQPQHF
TRBV27	TRBJ1-4	NA	few	TGTGCCGTCTGGCGGGCCGACGGTGAAAAACTGTTTTTT	CAVWRADGEKLFF
TRBV30	TRBJ2-7	TRBD2	NA	TGTGCCTGGAGTGTAAACGGGCCTAGCGGAGCAACCAGCTCCTACGAGCAGTACTTC	CAWSVNGPSGATSSYEQYF
TRBV7-7	TRBJ2-5	TRBD2	NA	TGTGCCAGCAGCCCTGATTCCCTTACGGGGGGGGAGACCCAGTACTTC	CASSPDSLTGGETQYF
TRBV5-4	TRBJ2-7	TRBD1	NA	TGTGCCAGCAGTCCCCCCGGGACAGGGGCCTCCTACGAGCAGTACTTC	CASSPPGTGASYEQYF
TRBV18	TRBJ2-7	TRBD1	NA	TGTGCCAGCTCACCGGGACAGGGAGCCGAGCAGTACTTC	CASSPGQGAEQYF
TRBV11-2	TRBJ1-3	NA	NA	TGTGCCAGCAGCTCCCAGATACGCTCTGGAAACACCATATATTTT	CASSSQIRSGNTIYF
TRBV7-9	TRBJ1-1	NA	NA	TGTGCCAGCAGCTTTTTGGGAGGGCGGAACACTGAAGCTTTCTTT	CASSFLGGRNTEAFF
TRBV29-1	TRBJ1-2	NA	once	TGCAGCGTTGACCCAAATGGGCCGGGGGGCTACACCTTC	CSVDPNGPGGYTF
TRBV25-1	TRBJ2-5	TRBD1	NA	TGTGCCAGCAGTGAGCACAGGGGGACTCAAGAGACCCAGTACTTC	CASSEHRGTQETQYF
TRBV7-2	TRBJ2-7	TRBD1	NA	TGTGCCAGCAGCCGGTCGGGACAGGACTACGAGCAGTACTTC	CASSRSGQDYEQYF
TRBV10-3	TRBJ2-3	NA	NA	TGTGCCATCAGTGGCTCGAGCCCAACAGATACGCAGTATTTT	CAISGSSPTDTQYF
TRBV9	TRBJ2-1	TRBD2	NA	TGTGCCAGCAGCGTAGGACCTATTAGCGGGGGGGCCCAGAATGAGCAGTTCTTC	CASSVGPISGGAQNEQFF
TRBV29-1	TRBJ2-7	NA	NA	TGCAGCGTCCCAGAGGTGAGGTTCCACGAGCAGTACTTC	CSVPEVRFHEQYF
TRBV7-8	TRBJ1-1	NA	once	TGTGCCAGCAGCTCAATACCGGGACAGAACACTGAAGCTTTCTTT	CASSSIPGQNTEAFF
TRBV19	TRBJ2-7	TRBD2	NA	TGTGCCAGTAGCCATGGGCTAGCGGGGGGTTACGAGCAGTACTTC	CASSHGLAGGYEQYF
TRBV7-9	TRBJ2-7	NA	NA	TGTGCCAGCAGCTTAAGTCCAGCCTACGAGCAGTACTTC	CASSLSPAYEQYF
TRBV5-1	TRBJ2-2	NA	NA	TGCGCCAGCAGCTTGGGCGTCCGGAACACCGGGGAGCTGTTTTTT	CASSLGVRNTGELFF
TRBV6-5	TRBJ2-2	NA	NA	TGTGCCACCCATCCGACATTGGGGGCAGCCGGGGAGCTGTTTTTT	CATHPTLGAAGELFF
TRBV7-6	TRBJ2-7	TRBD2	NA	TGTGCCAGCAGCTCTAGCGCAGGGACTACCTACGAGCAGTACTTC	CASSSSAGTTYEQYF
TRBV6-1	TRBJ1-2	NA	NA	TGTGCCAGCAGGCGGGGGGATGGCTACACCTTC	CASRRGDGYTF
TRBV11-3	TRBJ2-2	TRBD1	NA	TGTGCCAGCACCAGACAGGGCTGGACCACCGGGGAGCTGTTTTTT	CASTRQGWTTGELFF
TRBV10-3	TRBJ2-7	NA	NA	TGTGCCATCTCAGACAGTTATACCGAGCAGTACTTC	CAISDSYTEQYF
TRBV18	TRBJ2-6	TRBD2	NA	TGTGCCAGCTCACCCGCCGGGACTAGCGCTTCTGGGGCCAACGTCCTGACTTTC	CASSPAGTSASGANVLTF
TRBV7-2	TRBJ1-1	NA	NA	TGTGCCAGCAGCCCTAATGGGAACACTGAAGCTTTCTTT	CASSPNGNTEAFF
TRBV7-6	TRBJ2-2	TRBD2	NA	TGTGCCAGCAGCCCCGGGACTAGGGCTAACACCGGGGAGCTGTTTTTT	CASSPGTRANTGELFF
TRBV9	TRBJ2-5	TRBD2	NA	TGTGCCAGCAGCGTAGCTGAGCGGGGGGGCGATCAAGAGACCCAGTACTTC	CASSVAERGGDQETQYF
TRBV6-5	TRBJ1-3	NA	NA	TGTGCCAGCAGTTACGGGCAGGGCCCTGGAAACACCATATATTTT	CASSYGQGPGNTIYF
TRBV19	TRBJ2-6	NA	NA	TGTGCCAGTAAGGGGGTTCAATCTGGGGCCAACGTCCTGACTTTC	CASKGVQSGANVLTF
TRBV7-2	TRBJ2-1	NA	once	TGTGCCAGCAGCTTAGTCGGGGGGCGTCAGTTCTTC	CASSLVGGRQFF
TRBV7-2	TRBJ2-3	NA	NA	TGTGCCAGCAGCTTACAGGGGACAGATACGCAGTATTTT	CASSLQGTDTQYF
TRBV19	TRBJ2-3	TRBD2	NA	TGTGCCAGTAGTTATCAGGGACCGTTGGGGGGGGATACGCAGTATTTT	CASSYQGPLGGDTQYF
TRBV4-2	TRBJ2-7	NA	NA	TGTGCCAGCAGCCAAGATCTCCGGACAGACTACGAGCAGTACTTC	CASSQDLRTDYEQYF
TRBV5-1	TRBJ1-2	TRBD1	NA	TGCGCCAGCAGCCTCGACAGGGTAGGGAAGGGCTACACCTTC	CASSLDRVGKGYTF
TRBV7-2	TRBJ2-7	NA	once	TGTGCCAGCAGCTTCGACAGAGCCTACGAGCAGTACTTC	CASSFDRAYEQYF
TRBV7-2	TRBJ2-1	NA	NA	TGTGCCAGCAGCCACGTCGGGGGGCACGAGCAGTTCTTC	CASSHVGGHEQFF
TRBV5-1	TRBJ2-3	NA	NA	TGCGCCAGCAGCTTGAGGTTGTTGGGGGTACAGGGGACTGGCACAGATACGCAGTATTTT	CASSLRLLGVQGTGTDTQYF
TRBV19	TRBJ1-3	NA	few	TGTGCCAGTAGTCCCCTACAGAGCTCTGGAAACACCATATATTTT	CASSPLQSSGNTIYF
TRBV19	TRBJ2-7	TRBD1	NA	TGTGCCAGTAGTATAGACAAGACGGGACAGGGCTTCCACGAGCAGTACTTC	CASSIDKTGQGFHEQYF
TRBV7-9	TRBJ2-7	NA	NA	TGTGCCAGCAGTTCAACGTCGACAGCCTACGAGCAGTACTTC	CASSSTSTAYEQYF
TRBV4-3	TRBJ2-2	TRBD1	NA	TGCGCCAGCAGCCAAGAGGCCGGGACAGGGGGCTACACCGGGGAGCTGTTTTTT	CASSQEAGTGGYTGELFF
TRBV2	TRBJ1-5	TRBD1	NA	TGTGCCAGCAGTGAAGGGACAGGGGGCCCTCAGCCCCAGCATTTT	CASSEGTGGPQPQHF
TRBV29-1	TRBJ2-5	TRBD1	NA	TGCAGCGTGGAAGGACAGGGTAGGGGAGAGACCCAGTACTTC	CSVEGQGRGETQYF
TRBV18	TRBJ2-3	TRBD1	NA	TGTGCCAGCTCCCTCCGGGACAGGGGCACAGATACGCAGTATTTT	CASSLRDRGTDTQYF
TRBV7-2	TRBJ2-7	TRBD2	NA	TGTGCCAGCAGCTTAGTAGGGACTAGCGGGGAACACGAGCAGTACTTC	CASSLVGTSGEHEQYF
TRBV18	TRBJ1-1	TRBD1	NA	TGTGCCAGCTCGCGACAGGGGGGACTGAACACTGAAGCTTTCTTT	CASSRQGGLNTEAFF
TRBV10-3	TRBJ1-1	NA	NA	TGTGCCATCCGAGGGAGAACTGAAGCTTTCTTT	CAIRGRTEAFF
TRBV2	TRBJ1-6	NA	NA	TGTGCCAGCAGAGACAGGAGCTCCTATAATTCACCCCTCCACTTT	CASRDRSSYNSPLHF
TRBV30	TRBJ1-1	NA	few	TGTGCCTGGATCCTAGTCGCTGAAGCTTTCTTT	CAWILVAEAFF
TRBV6-5	TRBJ2-3	NA	NA	TGTGCCAGCAGTCCCGGGACACCTAGCACAGATACGCAGTATTTT	CASSPGTPSTDTQYF
TRBV6-5	TRBJ1-2	NA	NA	TGTGCCAGCAGTGAATCTAATCGGGGGATCTACACCTTC	CASSESNRGIYTF
TRBV21-1	TRBJ1-1	NA	NA	TGTGCCAGCAGCGAAAATCTAAGGGCAGGGGAGGGGAACACTGAAGCTTTCTTT	CASSENLRAGEGNTEAFF
TRBV7-9	TRBJ1-1	NA	NA	TGTGCCAGCAGCTTATGGGGGCGAGGTGAAGCTTTCTTT	CASSLWGRGEAFF
TRBV2	TRBJ2-7	TRBD2	NA	TGTGCCAGCAGACGAGCGGGGGACTACTACGAGCAGTACTTC	CASRRAGDYYEQYF
TRBV6-6	TRBJ2-1	TRBD2	NA	TGTGCCAGCAGTTCCATCGCGGGGGGGCCTTTGAATGAGCAGTTCTTC	CASSSIAGGPLNEQFF
TRBV5-3	TRBJ1-3	NA	few	TGTGCCAGAAGCTGGGGAAGAGGGCTTAGGAACACCATATATTTT	CARSWGRGLRNTIYF